Included here is one TCR beta chain sequence, with context. Its antigen is as yet unknown. This sample stems from a study of shared clonotypes between healthy human individuals. Study context: A donor's plate count was three for CD4 naive and three for CD4 memory; CD8 naive had two and CD8 memory one. Whole-study results and caveats: Incomplete sequencing of sorted subsets was indicated by rarefaction despite large depth. Few donors restricted represented genetic and exposure-history diversity. Non-shared clonotypes showed lower generation probabilities than clonotypes common to all four donors.

TCRdb's table, derived via immunoSEQ multiplex PCR, lists solely in-frame clones and lacks some. The top ten hold roughly 1.4% of the sample, which has about 1 million clones, around 74% seen once. Material: memory CD4+ T cells sorted from blood. As to subset: CD45RA-negative fraction. This sequence was found in a man between 18 and 29 years old in good health.

The CDR3 spells CASSPSGPPYEQYF. Here the CDR3 DNA reads TGTGCCAGCAGCCCTAGCGGGCCTCCCTACGAGCAGTACTTC. The chain has TRBV14 and TRBJ2-7, with TRBD2 matching over 8 bases. Germline V gene lookup returns CDR1 SGHDN and CDR2 FVKESK. The CDR3 spans 14 residues. With V trimmed by 4 bases and J by 2 bases, 4 bases remained unmatched.